Each of the 30 T cell receptor beta chains below was sequenced from the same sample in a study of blood T cell repertoires in COVID-19. Repertoires were generated with immunoSEQ multiplex PCR, while TCRdb's copy carries only in-frame clones and drops some. The table lists some 320,000 clones, 80% to 90% of them singletons. Sequenced sample: peripheral blood. These receptors came from a woman aged 45-59 years who had recovered from COVID-19.

The rearrangement uses TRBV3-1 (or the pseudogene TRBV3-2) and TRBJ2-1; 7 positions match TRBD1. The CDR3 runs 15 residues. From germline, CDR1 is LGHDT and CDR2 YNNKEL (reference sequence). The ends lost 4 bases at V and 4 bases at J; junction bases unmatched: 7. In nucleotides, the CDR3 is TGTGCCAGCAGCCCTCAGGGACAGCATTACAATGAGCAGTTCTTC. It encodes CASSPQGQHYNEQFF.

This chain joins TRBV29-1 and TRBJ1-4, with D unclear. The V gene lost 4 bases and the J gene lost 4 bases, with 10 bases spanning the gap. The CDR3 contains 13 residues. The V gene's germline CDR1 is SQVTM and CDR2 ANQGSEA. CDR3 nucleotides: TGCAGCGTTGCACCCAAGCTTAATGAAAAACTGTTTTTT. It yields the protein CSVAPKLNEKLFF.

There are a few counts of this clone. The chain recombines TRBV9 with TRBJ2-2; D ambiguous. The CDR3 length is 12 residues. Germline CDR1 and CDR2: SGDLS and YYNGEE. Trimming cost V 3 bases and J 4 bases, with 4 bases left between them. CDR3 residues: CASSAVTGELFF. CDR3 DNA sequence: TGTGCCAGCAGCGCCGTCACCGGGGAGCTGTTTTTT.

The V call is TRBV7-2, the J call TRBJ2-7; D remains unclear. The CDR3 totals 17 residues. Trimming stripped 0 bases from V and 2 bases from J, with 17 bases between. Germline loops: CDR1 SGHTA, CDR2 FQGNSA. The CDR3 bases are TGTGCCAGCAGCTTAGCGGGTGGGCCCTACAATCCCTACGAGCAGTACTTC. Its protein product is CASSLAGGPYNPYEQYF.

CDR3 in DNA: TGTGCCAGCAGGACTAGCGGGAGAAATGAGCAGTTCTTC. It yields the protein CASRTSGRNEQFF. The chain joins TRBV28 to TRBJ2-1, with 12 bases fitting TRBD2. J was trimmed by 7 bases and V by 6 bases; bases with no gene match: 1. CDR3 length equals 13 residues. Looked up from germline, CDR1 is MDHEN and CDR2 is SYDVKM. Full variable domain (missing parts from reference TRBV28 and TRBJ2-1): DVKVTQSSRYLVKRTGEKVFLECVQDMDHENMFWYRQDPGLGLRLIYFSYDVKMKEKGDIPEGYSVSREKKERFSLILESASTNQTSMYLCASRTSGRNEQFFGPGTRLTVL.

The chain joins TRBV6-6 to TRBJ2-2, with D maybe TRBD2 (6 bases). V was shortened by 10 bases and J by 1 base, with 13 bases between the two germline ends. This CDR3 spans 14 amino acids. Germline CDR1 reads MNHNY; CDR2 reads SVGAGI (reference sequence). The CDR3 is CATHVGGNTGELFF. In DNA, the CDR3 is TGTGCCACCCATGTCGGGGGGAACACCGGGGAGCTGTTTTTT.

V gene TRBV5-6 combines with J gene TRBJ2-1, with D tentatively TRBD1 (5 bases). Per germline, CDR1 SGHDT and CDR2 YYEEEE. Between the trimmed V and J ends, which lost 2 bases and 5 bases, there was a span of 17 bases. This CDR3 has 16 residues. This CDR3 reads CASSLSTGSPNNEQFF. The CDR3 DNA is TGTGCCAGCAGCTTATCCACAGGTTCCCCGAACAATGAGCAGTTCTTC.

The gene calls are TRBV12-3 or TRBV12-4 and TRBJ1-5; D unclear. The germline V and J ends were trimmed by 2 bases and 4 bases, with 6 bases remaining between them. The length of the CDR3 is 13 residues. This CDR3 is CASSLRENQPQHF. CDR3 coding DNA: TGTGCCAGCAGTTTAAGGGAGAATCAGCCCCAGCATTTT.

This chain links TRBV10-3 with TRBJ1-5; TRBD1 might be the D (5 bases). The ends were cut back, 5 bases at V and 1 base at J, with 9 bases in the middle. The CDR3 is 14 amino acids. Germline CDR1 reads ENHRY; CDR2 reads SYGVKD. This CDR3 reads CAISNGGSNQPQHF. In DNA form, the CDR3 reads TGTGCCATCAGTAACGGGGGAAGCAATCAGCCCCAGCATTTT.

The chain carries TRBV20-1 and TRBJ1-1; D gene uncertain. Germline loops: CDR1 DFQATT, CDR2 SNEGSKA (reference sequence). This CDR3 spans 11 amino acids. Trimming cost V 1 base and J 4 bases, with 4 bases left between them. The CDR3 nucleotides read TGCAGTGCTAGAGTCCGCACTGAAGCTTTCTTT. Translated, it gives CSARVRTEAFF.

This clone was detected only a few times. V is TRBV20-1 and J is TRBJ1-1; D is ambiguous. Between the trimmed V and J ends, which lost 5 bases and 3 bases, there was a span of 7 bases. Germline V gene lookup returns CDR1 DFQATT and CDR2 SNEGSKA (reference sequence). The CDR3 runs to 11 residues. CDR3 sequence (DNA): TGCAGTGCTCCCCTATACACTGAAGCTTTCTTT. Its translation: CSAPLYTEAFF.

The chain links TRBV19 to TRBJ2-7, with D possibly being TRBD2 (5 bases). The CDR3 sequence is 15 residues long. Germline-derived CDR1 and CDR2 are LNHDA and SQIVND (reference sequence). V lost 3 bases and J 6 bases, leaving 18 bases between the germline ends. CDR3 coding DNA: TGTGCCAGTAGTATTAGGACTTCCCGGCCTGCCGAGCAGTACTTC. Translating it yields CASSIRTSRPAEQYF.

The chain employs TRBV9 and TRBJ1-2, with TRBD1 as a possible D gene (6 bases). The germline V gene encodes CDR1 SGDLS and CDR2 YYNGEE. With 0 bases removed from V and 5 bases from J, the gap between germline ends came to 17 bases. This CDR3 has 16 amino acids. The DNA for the CDR3 is TGTGCCAGCAGCGTAGGGACTCAGGGGTATTCGTATGGCTACACCTTC. It is translated as CASSVGTQGYSYGYTF.

This chain joins TRBV4-1 and TRBJ2-5; possible D gene TRBD2, 5 bases. The germline CDR1 and CDR2 sequences are MGHRA and YSYEKL. The CDR3 sequence is 14 residues long. Trimming left V 2 bases short and J 3 bases short, with 10 bases between. CDR3 DNA: TGCGCCAGCAGCCAAAGACCCGGGGAAGAGACCCAGTACTTC. Residues: CASSQRPGEETQYF.

This clone was picked up one time. In DNA form, the CDR3 reads TGTGCCAGCAGCCCCCAACTTGGGCCCTCGCAGTTCTTC. This translates into CASSPQLGPSQFF. The gene calls are TRBV9 and TRBJ2-1; D remains unclear. Germline CDR1 is SGDLS and CDR2 is YYNGEE. V lost 4 bases and J lost 12, with 17 bases in between. The CDR3 covers 13 residues.

The rearrangement uses TRBV5-1 and TRBJ2-7; 7 positions agree with TRBD1. After removal of 3 bases from V and 4 bases from J, the junction contained 7 bases not matched to a gene. The CDR3 runs 14 residues. Germline V gene data show CDR1 as SGHRS and CDR2 as YFSETQ. The CDR3 DNA reads TGCGCCAGCAGCTCGGGACAGAGCGTTTACGAGCAGTACTTC. Translation gives CASSSGQSVYEQYF.

This clone has just a few counts. The rearrangement links TRBV30 to TRBJ2-2; TRBD2 is a possible D gene (5 bases). Germline loops: CDR1 GTSNPN, CDR2 SVGIG (reference sequence). Between the trimmed V and J ends, which lost 3 bases and 8 bases, there was a span of 7 bases. The CDR3 consists of 11 residues. CDR3 nucleotides: TGTGCCTGGAGGTGGAGGGGGGAGCTGTTTTTT. Translation gives CAWRWRGELFF.

This chain joins TRBV18 and TRBJ2-7; the D gene is possibly TRBD2 (7 bases). The V and J ends lost 3 bases and 1 base respectively, with 13 bases between them. Germline assignment: CDR1 KGHSH and CDR2 LQKENI. This CDR3 contains 15 residues. In DNA, the CDR3 is TGTGCCAGCTCACCCCCCAGGGGAGGGTCCTACGAGCAGTACTTC. It codes for CASSPPRGGSYEQYF. The full variable domain, rest sourced from reference TRBV18 and TRBJ2-7, is NAGVMQNPRHLVRRRGQEARLRCSPMKGHSHVYWYRQLPEEGLKFMVYLQKENIIDESGMPKERFSAEFPKEGPSILRIQQVVRGDSAAYFCASSPPRGGSYEQYFGPGTRLTVT.

The chain joins TRBV14 to TRBJ1-1; no definite D call. The CDR3 runs 16 residues. Trimming took off 2 bases at V and 3 bases at J, with 16 bases between the two ends. Germline-derived CDR1 and CDR2 are SGHDN and FVKESK. The DNA for the CDR3 is TGTGCCAGCAGCCAAATGGGATACGGGAGGTACACTGAAGCTTTCTTT. Its protein is CASSQMGYGRYTEAFF.

As concerns this clone: The junction departs from the called germline gene at one end, perhaps through a read error. V usage is TRBV7-7 and J usage is TRBJ2-1; possibly TRBD1 for D (6 bases). CDR1 and CDR2 from the germline V gene are SSHAT and FNYEAQ (reference sequence). This CDR3 is built from 15 residues. This CDR3 is CASSFLGRSGDEQFF. In nucleotides, the CDR3 is TGTGCTAGCAGCTTTTTAGGTCGGTCAGGGGATGAGCAGTTCTTC.

This chain joins TRBV2 and TRBJ2-3, with 11 nucleotides matching TRBD1. The CDR3 totals 15 residues. V was clipped by 6 bases and J by 0 bases; unmatched bases: 2. The V gene's germline CDR1 is SNHLY and CDR2 FYNNEI. CDR3 bases: TGTGCCAGCAGAGGACAGGGGGCGAGCACAGATACGCAGTATTTT. This encodes CASRGQGASTDTQYF.

V is TRBV4-3 and J is TRBJ2-2; D gene unclear. Trimming removed 0 bases from V and 8 bases from J, with 7 bases in between. CDR3 length equals 13 residues. The germline gives CDR1 LGHNA, CDR2 YSLEER. The CDR3 DNA sequence: TGCGCCAGCAGCCAAGATCCAGCGGGGGAGCTGTTTTTT. Protein: CASSQDPAGELFF.

The gene calls are TRBV12-3 or TRBV12-4 and TRBJ2-5, with TRBD1 matching over 7 bases. Unmatched junction bases numbered 6, after V lost 6 bases and J lost 5 bases. This CDR3 contains 13 residues. CDR3 loop: CASRMTGSETQYF. CDR3 in DNA: TGTGCCAGCAGAATGACAGGGTCGGAGACCCAGTACTTC.

The chain links TRBV18 to TRBJ2-6; D might be TRBD2 (8 bases). CDR1 KGHSH and CDR2 LQKENI come from the germline V gene. The CDR3 loop spans 20 amino acids. Trimming removed 1 base at V and 0 bases at J, with 19 bases between. As DNA, the CDR3 is TGTGCCAGCTCACCACTACAGGGGACTAGGACGAGCTCTGGGGCCAACGTCCTGACTTTC. Translating gives CASSPLQGTRTSSGANVLTF.

The J gene is TRBJ2-2, the V gene TRBV20-1; TRBD2 matches 9 bases. CDR1 DFQATT and CDR2 SNEGSKA come from the germline V gene (reference sequence). The CDR3 covers 15 residues. The V segment lost 3 bases and the J segment 4 bases; nucleotides outside the gene matches: 6. The DNA for the CDR3 is TGCAGTGCTAGTGGAGCGGGGGGCCCCACCGGGGAGCTGTTTTTT. It yields the protein CSASGAGGPTGELFF.

This chain joins TRBV7-2 and TRBJ2-3, with a weak D call TRBD1 (6 bases). V was cut by 4 bases and J by 5 bases, with 16 bases left in between. This CDR3 comprises 15 residues. The germline gives CDR1 SGHTA, CDR2 FQGNSA. CDR3 nucleotide sequence: TGTGCCAGCAGCTCAGGACAGTCTTGGGGAGATACGCAGTATTTT. This codes for CASSSGQSWGDTQYF.

The genes are TRBV4-2 and TRBJ2-5; 7 bases fit TRBD1. The CDR3 loop spans 16 amino acids. The germline gives CDR1 LGHNA, CDR2 YNFKEQ. V was clipped by 0 bases and J by 5 bases; unmatched bases: 9. The CDR3 sequence is CASSQDDNRGSETQYF. The DNA for the CDR3 is TGTGCCAGCAGCCAAGACGACAACAGGGGTTCTGAGACCCAGTACTTC.

This rearrangement joins TRBV11-2 to TRBJ2-3; D is undetermined. Germline V gene sequence: CDR1 SGHAT, CDR2 FQNNGV. V was trimmed by 1 base and J by 5 bases, leaving 7 bases between them. This CDR3 spans 13 amino acids. CDR3 coding DNA: TGTGCCAGCAGCTTAGGGCAACAAGATACGCAGTATTTT. The encoded protein is CASSLGQQDTQYF.

The rearrangement links TRBV15 to TRBJ1-2, with 8 bases aligning to TRBD1. J was trimmed by 8 bases and V by 0 bases; bases with no gene match: 5. There are 14 residues in the CDR3. Germline CDR1 reads LNHNV; CDR2 reads YYDKDF (reference sequence). The CDR3 protein is CATSREGQGEGYTF. Here the CDR3 DNA reads TGTGCCACCAGCAGAGAAGGACAGGGTGAGGGCTACACCTTC. The complete variable domain, with remaining parts taken from reference TRBV15 and TRBJ1-2, reads DAMVIQNPRYQVTQFGKPVTLSCSQTLNHNVMYWYQQKSSQAPKLLFHYYDKDFNNEADTPDNFQSRRPNTSFCFLDIRSPGLGDTAMYLCATSREGQGEGYTFGSGTRLTVV.

This chain joins TRBV5-1 and TRBJ1-1, with D uncertain. The germline CDR1 and CDR2 sequences are SGHRS and YFSETQ. CDR3 length: 14 residues. V lost 3 bases and J lost 1, with 10 bases in between. DNA of the CDR3: TGCGCCAGCAGCTCCGACATATCGAACACTGAAGCTTTCTTT. Its translation is CASSSDISNTEAFF.